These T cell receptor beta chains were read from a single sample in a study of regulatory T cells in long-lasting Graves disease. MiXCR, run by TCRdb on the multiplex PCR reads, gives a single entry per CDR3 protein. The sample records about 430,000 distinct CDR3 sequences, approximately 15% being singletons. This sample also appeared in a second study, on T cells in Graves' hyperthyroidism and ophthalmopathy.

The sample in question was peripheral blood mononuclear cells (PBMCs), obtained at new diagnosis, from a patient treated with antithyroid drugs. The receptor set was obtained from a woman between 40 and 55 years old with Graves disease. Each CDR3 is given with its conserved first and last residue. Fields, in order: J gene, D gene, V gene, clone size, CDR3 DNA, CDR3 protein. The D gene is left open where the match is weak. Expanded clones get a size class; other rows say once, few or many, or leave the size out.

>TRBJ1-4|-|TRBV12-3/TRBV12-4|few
TGTGCCAGCAGTTTATCGGGGATAACTAATGAAAAACTGTTTTTT
CASSLSGITNEKLFF
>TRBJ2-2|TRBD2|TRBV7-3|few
TGTGCCAGCAGCCAAACAGCGGGAGGCACCGGGGAGCTGTTTTTT
CASSQTAGGTGELFF
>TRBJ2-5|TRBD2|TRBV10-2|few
TGCGCCAGCAGTGAAACTAGCGGGAGTGGAGAGGAGACCCAGTACTTC
CASSETSGSGEETQYF
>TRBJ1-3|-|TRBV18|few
TGTGCCAGCTCACCACCTCCACTTACCCCAGACAGAAGAGCTGGAAACACCATATATTTT
CASSPPPLTPDRRAGNTIYF
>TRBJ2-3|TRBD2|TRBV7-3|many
TGTGCCAGCCCGAGACTAGCCCCCACAGATACGCAGTATTTT
CASPRLAPTDTQYF
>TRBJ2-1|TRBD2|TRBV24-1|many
TGTGCCACCAGTGGTATTAGCGGGGAATACAATGAGCAGTTCTTC
CATSGISGEYNEQFF
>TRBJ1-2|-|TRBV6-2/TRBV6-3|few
TGTGCCAGCAGTTACTCGGGGGGCAGGGTTTACTATGGCTACACCTTC
CASSYSGGRVYYGYTF
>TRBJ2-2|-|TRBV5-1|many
TGCGCCAGCAGCTTCGGGCGTCCGGAGAGCTATGCGAACACCGGGGAGCTGTTTTTT
CASSFGRPESYANTGELFF
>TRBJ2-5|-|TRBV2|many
TGTGCCAGCAGCCAGCCCAAAGAGACCCAGTACTTC
CASSQPKETQYF
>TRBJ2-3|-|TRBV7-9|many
TGTGCCAGCAGCAATTTACAGGAAAGCACAGATACGCAGTATTTT
CASSNLQESTDTQYF
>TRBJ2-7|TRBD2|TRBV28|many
TGTGCCAGCAGGGATTCGGGACTAGCGACCTACGAGCAGTACTTC
CASRDSGLATYEQYF
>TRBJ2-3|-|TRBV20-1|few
TGCAGTGCTTATGACCCGGAGAGGACAGATACGCAGTATTTT
CSAYDPERTDTQYF
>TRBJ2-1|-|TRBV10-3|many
TGTGCCATCAGCGCTCTCACGGGCGGCAGCTCCTACAATGAGCAGTTCTTC
CAISALTGGSSYNEQFF
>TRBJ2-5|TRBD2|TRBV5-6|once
TGTGCCAGCAGCCGGTTGGCTAGCGGACAAGAGACCCAGTACTTC
CASSRLASGQETQYF
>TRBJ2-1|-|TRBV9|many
TGTGCCAGCAGCCCGGGGGCATCTCAGAGCTATGAGCAGTTCTTC
CASSPGASQSYEQFF
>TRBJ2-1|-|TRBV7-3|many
TGTGCCAGCAGCTTGGGCCCAAGCAATGAGCAGTTCTTC
CASSLGPSNEQFF
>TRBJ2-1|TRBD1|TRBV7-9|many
TGTGCCAGCAGTTCTTGGACAGGGAGCTACAATGAGCAGTTCTTC
CASSSWTGSYNEQFF
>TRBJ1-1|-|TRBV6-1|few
TGTGCCAGCTCTACCGGACCCCATGATGGTGAAGCTTTCTTT
CASSTGPHDGEAFF
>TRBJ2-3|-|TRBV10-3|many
TGTGCCATCAGGCCACAACGACTAGAGGTTGGAGATACGCAGTATTTT
CAIRPQRLEVGDTQYF
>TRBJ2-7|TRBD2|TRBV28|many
TGTGCCAGCAGTTTTGTGGCGGGAGCAAGTTTCAACGAGCAGTACTTC
CASSFVAGASFNEQYF
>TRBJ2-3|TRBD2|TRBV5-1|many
TGCGCCAGCAGCTCACTCGGGACTAGCGGGACCCGCACAGATACGCAGTATTTT
CASSSLGTSGTRTDTQYF
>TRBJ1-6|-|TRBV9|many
TGTGCCAGCAGCGTAGGCTCGCCTAATTCACCCCTCCACTTT
CASSVGSPNSPLHF
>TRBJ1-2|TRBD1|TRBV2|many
TGTGCCAGCAGTGTCCGGACAGGGTGGAATGGCTACACCTTC
CASSVRTGWNGYTF
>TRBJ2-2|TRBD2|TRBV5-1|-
TGCGCCAGCAGCTTAGTCGTAGCGGGAGGCACCGGGGAGCTGTTTTTT
CASSLVVAGGTGELFF
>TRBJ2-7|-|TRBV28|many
TGTGCCAGCAGTCCCCCAGGGGGGGGTAGCCCCTACGAGCAGTACTTC
CASSPPGGGSPYEQYF
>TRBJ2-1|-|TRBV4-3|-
TGCGCCAGCAGCCAAGACAGGGTCTCCTACAATGAGCAGTTCTTC
CASSQDRVSYNEQFF
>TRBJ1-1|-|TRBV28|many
TGTGCCAGCAGTTTGCTAGGGGCGTCGAACACTGAAGCTTTCTTT
CASSLLGASNTEAFF
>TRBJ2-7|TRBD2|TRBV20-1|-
TGCAGTGCTGAACTTAGCGGGAGGGTAAACGAGCAGTACTTC
CSAELSGRVNEQYF
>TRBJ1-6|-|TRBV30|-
TGTGCCTGGAGTCGTTTCGGACAGATCTATAATTCACCCCTCCACTTT
CAWSRFGQIYNSPLHF
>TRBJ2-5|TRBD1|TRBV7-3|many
TGTGCCAGCAGCCAAACAGGGGCCGCGGCGGAGACCCAGTACTTC
CASSQTGAAAETQYF
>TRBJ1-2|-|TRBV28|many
TGTGCCAGCGAATCCTCAGCAGGGTGGAGTGGTGGCTACACCTTC
CASESSAGWSGGYTF
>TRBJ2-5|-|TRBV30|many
TGTGCCTGGAGTGTGGTGAGGGAGACCCAGTACTTC
CAWSVVRETQYF
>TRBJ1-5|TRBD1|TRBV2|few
TGTGCCAGCAGTTCCACAGGGGGCGTACAGCCCCAGCATTTT
CASSSTGGVQPQHF
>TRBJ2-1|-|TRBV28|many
TGTGCCAGCAGTTCCAGCTGGCTGCCATACAATGAGCAGTTCTTC
CASSSSWLPYNEQFF
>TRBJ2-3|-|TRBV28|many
TGTGCCAGCAGTTTAAGTGGCCGCCCGACAGATACGCAGTATTTT
CASSLSGRPTDTQYF
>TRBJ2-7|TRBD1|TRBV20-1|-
TGCAGTGCTAGAGGGACAGGGACTCCCTACGAGCAGTACTTC
CSARGTGTPYEQYF
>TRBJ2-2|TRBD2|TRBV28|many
TGTGCCAGCAGTTCTAGCGGGAGCGACACCGGGGAGCTGTTTTTT
CASSSSGSDTGELFF
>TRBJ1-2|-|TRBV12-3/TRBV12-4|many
TGTGCCAGCAATCGGGCGAACTATGGCTACACCTTC
CASNRANYGYTF
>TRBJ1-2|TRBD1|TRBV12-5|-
TGTGCTAGTGGTTCCCGAGATCGAGGGACAGGGATTCATGGCTACACCTTC
CASGSRDRGTGIHGYTF
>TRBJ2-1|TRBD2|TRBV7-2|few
TGTGCCAGCAGCTTAGTCCGGCTAGCGGGAGGGGACAATGAGCAGTTCTTC
CASSLVRLAGGDNEQFF
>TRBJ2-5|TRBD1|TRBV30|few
TGTGCCTGGAGTCCACGTGACAGGGGAGATGGGGAGACCCAGTACTTC
CAWSPRDRGDGETQYF
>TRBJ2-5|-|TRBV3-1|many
TGTGCCAGCAGCCAACGCTCCGAGACCCAGTACTTC
CASSQRSETQYF
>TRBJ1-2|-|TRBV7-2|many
TGTGCCAGCAGCCCGTTGTCTGACAGCTCCTATGGCTACACCTTC
CASSPLSDSSYGYTF
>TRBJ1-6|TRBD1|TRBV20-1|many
TGCAGTGCTACCTCCGGGCAGGGGGCAGGGTTCGGTAATTCACCCCTCCACTTT
CSATSGQGAGFGNSPLHF
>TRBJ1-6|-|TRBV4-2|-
TGTGCCAGCAGCCAACTACAGGGACCAGATTCACCCCTCCACTTT
CASSQLQGPDSPLHF
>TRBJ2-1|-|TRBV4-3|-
TGCGCCAGCAGCCAAGATCCCCCTAGCGCCGCCTCCTACAATGAGCAGTTCTTC
CASSQDPPSAASYNEQFF
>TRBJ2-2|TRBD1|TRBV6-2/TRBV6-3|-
TGTGCCAGCAGTTACTTGGACAGGGACACCGGGGAGCTGTTTTTT
CASSYLDRDTGELFF
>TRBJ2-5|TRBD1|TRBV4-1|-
TGCGCCAGCAGCCAAGAAGCAGGGGGCGGAGAGACCCAGTACTTC
CASSQEAGGGETQYF
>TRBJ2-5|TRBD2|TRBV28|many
TGTGCCAGCAGCCTTCGCCGGGAGGGGGTTGAGGAGACCCAGTACTTC
CASSLRREGVEETQYF
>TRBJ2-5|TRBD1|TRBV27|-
TGTGCCAGCAGTTCACAGGGGGCTTGGGAAGAGACCCAGTACTTC
CASSSQGAWEETQYF